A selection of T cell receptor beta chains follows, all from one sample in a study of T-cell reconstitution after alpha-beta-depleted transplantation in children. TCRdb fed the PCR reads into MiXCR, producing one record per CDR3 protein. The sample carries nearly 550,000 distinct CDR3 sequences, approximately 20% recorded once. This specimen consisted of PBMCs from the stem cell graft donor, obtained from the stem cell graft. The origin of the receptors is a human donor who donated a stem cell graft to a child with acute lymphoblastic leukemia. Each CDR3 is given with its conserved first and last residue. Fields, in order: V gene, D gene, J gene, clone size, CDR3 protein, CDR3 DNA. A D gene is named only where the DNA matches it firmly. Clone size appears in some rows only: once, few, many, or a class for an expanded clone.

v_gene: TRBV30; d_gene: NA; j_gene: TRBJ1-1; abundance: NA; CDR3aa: CAWSRGGKTTEAFF; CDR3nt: TGTGCCTGGAGCAGGGGAGGCAAGACCACTGAAGCTTTCTTT
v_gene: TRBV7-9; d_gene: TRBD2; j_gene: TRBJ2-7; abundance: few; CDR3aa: CASSLAGDLSYEQYF; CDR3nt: TGTGCCAGCAGTTTAGCGGGGGACCTCTCCTACGAGCAGTACTTC
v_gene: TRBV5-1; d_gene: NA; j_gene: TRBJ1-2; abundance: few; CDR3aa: CASSLLEFPYGYTF; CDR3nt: TGCGCCAGCAGCTTGCTGGAGTTTCCCTATGGCTACACCTTC
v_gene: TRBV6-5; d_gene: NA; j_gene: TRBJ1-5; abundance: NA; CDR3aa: CASSSLGQLINQPQHF; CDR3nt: TGTGCCAGCAGTTCCCTGGGACAATTAATCAATCAGCCCCAGCATTTT
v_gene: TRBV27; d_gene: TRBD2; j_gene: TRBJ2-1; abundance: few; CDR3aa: CASSSSTSGAYNEQFF; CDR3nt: TGTGCCAGCAGTTCATCTACTAGCGGGGCCTACAATGAGCAGTTCTTC
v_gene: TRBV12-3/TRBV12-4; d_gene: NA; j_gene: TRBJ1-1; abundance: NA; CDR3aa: CASRDPGLRTEAFF; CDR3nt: TGTGCCAGCAGAGACCCGGGCCTGAGGACTGAAGCTTTCTTT
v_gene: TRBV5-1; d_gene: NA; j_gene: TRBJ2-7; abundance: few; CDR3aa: CASSFRASGDEQYF; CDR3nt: TGCGCCAGCAGCTTTAGGGCATCTGGGGACGAGCAGTACTTC
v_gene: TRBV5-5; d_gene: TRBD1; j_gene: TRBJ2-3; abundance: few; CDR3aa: CASSLYTGTGSADTQYF; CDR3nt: TGTGCCAGCAGCTTGTATACCGGGACAGGGAGCGCAGATACGCAGTATTTT
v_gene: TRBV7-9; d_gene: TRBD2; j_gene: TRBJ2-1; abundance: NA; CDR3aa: CASSWGTSGSYNEQFF; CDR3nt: TGTGCCAGCAGCTGGGGGACTAGCGGGAGTTACAATGAGCAGTTCTTC
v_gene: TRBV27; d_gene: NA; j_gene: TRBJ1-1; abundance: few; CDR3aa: CASSLEGVYHRTEAFF; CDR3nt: TGTGCCAGCAGTTTAGAGGGAGTCTACCACCGCACTGAAGCTTTCTTT
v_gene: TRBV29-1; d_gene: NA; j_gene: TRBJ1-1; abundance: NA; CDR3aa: CSVEEGLNTEAFF; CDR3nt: TGCAGCGTTGAAGAGGGGTTGAACACTGAAGCTTTCTTT
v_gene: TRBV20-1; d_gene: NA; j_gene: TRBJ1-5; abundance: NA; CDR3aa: CSARGLVGSQHF; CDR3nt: TGCAGTGCTAGGGGGCTGGTCGGATCCCAGCATTTT
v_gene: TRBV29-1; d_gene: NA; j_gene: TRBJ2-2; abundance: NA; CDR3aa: CSVEFQSTGELFF; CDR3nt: TGCAGCGTTGAATTTCAGTCCACCGGGGAGCTGTTTTTT
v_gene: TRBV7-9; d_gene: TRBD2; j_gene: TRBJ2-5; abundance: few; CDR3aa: CASSSVGLAGETQYF; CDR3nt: TGTGCCAGCAGCTCCGTAGGACTAGCGGGAGAGACCCAGTACTTC
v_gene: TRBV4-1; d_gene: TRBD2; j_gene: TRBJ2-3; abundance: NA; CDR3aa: CASSPRGAGGTDTQYF; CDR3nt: TGCGCCAGCAGCCCCCGCGGGGCGGGGGGCACAGATACGCAGTATTTT
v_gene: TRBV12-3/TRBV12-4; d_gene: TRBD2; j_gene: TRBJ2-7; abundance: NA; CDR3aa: CASSLRAGGYEQYF; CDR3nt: TGTGCCAGCAGTTTAAGAGCGGGGGGCTACGAGCAGTACTTC
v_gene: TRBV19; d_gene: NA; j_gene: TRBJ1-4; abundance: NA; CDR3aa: CASSIRANKKLFF; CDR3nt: TGTGCCAGTAGTATCCGGGCCAATAAAAAACTGTTTTTT
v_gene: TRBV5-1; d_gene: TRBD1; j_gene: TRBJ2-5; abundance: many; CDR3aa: CASSRRQGQETQYF; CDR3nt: TGCGCCAGCAGCCGCCGACAGGGGCAAGAGACCCAGTACTTC
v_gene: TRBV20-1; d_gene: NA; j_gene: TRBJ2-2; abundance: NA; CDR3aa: CSALDETKNTGELFF; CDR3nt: TGCAGTGCTCTTGACGAGACTAAGAACACCGGGGAGCTGTTTTTT
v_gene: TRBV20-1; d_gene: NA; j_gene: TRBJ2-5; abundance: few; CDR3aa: CSASGGGETQYF; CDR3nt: TGCAGTGCCTCCGGGGGCGGGGAGACCCAGTACTTC